This passage covers 13 T cell receptor beta chains from one sample sequenced in a study of Graves' ophthalmopathy and Graves' hyperthyroidism (dated by TCRdb to the late 2010s). The listed sequencing device is Illumina HiSeq 2000. For repertoire sequencing, TCR beta CDR3 regions were amplified from RNA transcripts. A first-round RT-PCR used HTBI primers with the Qiagen OneStep RT-PCR kit, followed by a second-round multiplex PCR, size selection and purification. The public sequencing data were trimmed at Q25 with fastp and processed into clonotypes with MiXCR by TCRdb, which kept only in-frame beta chains. Here each entry gathers all rows of one CDR3 protein and keeps the most common genes and DNA. The sample profile shows 900,000 to 1,200,000 distinct CDR3 sequences; about two fifths of them were found once. Over 8.5% of the sample is taken by the ten largest. Material: peripheral blood or thyroid tissue (not recorded which). These receptors were collected from an adult man with Graves' hyperthyroidism.

The rearrangement uses TRBV29-1 and TRBJ2-2; the D call may be TRBD1 or TRBD2 (5 bases each). CDR1 is SQVTM, CDR2 ANQGSEA, per germline. Trimming took off 2 bases at V and 1 base at J, with 14 bases between the two ends. The CDR3 extends over 16 amino acids. The CDR3 is CSVESAPGRNTGELFF. CDR3 DNA: TGCAGCGTTGAAAGCGCTCCGGGACGGAACACCGGGGAGCTGTTTTTT.

This clonotype has just a few counts. The rearrangement uses TRBV5-1 and TRBJ2-7; 7 bases map to TRBD1. V was pared by 4 bases and J by 1 base, with 8 bases of the junction left unmatched. The CDR3 is 15 amino acids. Germline V gives CDR1 SGHRS, CDR2 YFSETQ. CDR3: CASSADRDDSYEQYF. The CDR3 DNA sequence: TGCGCCAGCAGCGCTGACAGGGATGATTCCTACGAGCAGTACTTC.

This clonotype has a handful of counts. The J gene is TRBJ2-7, the V gene TRBV20-1; D is perhaps TRBD2 (5 bases). The CDR3 loop spans 14 amino acids. V lost 3 bases to trimming and J lost 3 bases, with 15 bases between them. Germline lookup yields CDR1 DFQATT and CDR2 SNEGSKA (reference sequence). CDR3 in DNA: TGCAGTGCTAGGGGCAGCCTGGGAGTCTACGAGCAGTACTTC. As protein: CSARGSLGVYEQYF.

CDR3 residues: CASSFGPRTRDYEQYF. CDR3 DNA: TGTGCCAGCAGCTTCGGCCCGCGAACCCGGGACTACGAGCAGTACTTC. The J gene is TRBJ2-7, the V gene TRBV7-2, with a weak D call TRBD2 (5 bases). The CDR3 has 16 amino acids. Germline-derived CDR1 and CDR2 are SGHTA and FQGNSA. Between the trimmed V and J ends, which lost 3 bases and 3 bases, there was a span of 18 bases.

This clonotype has a count of ten or more. The chain carries TRBV12-3 or TRBV12-4 and TRBJ2-7; D not certain. The V end was cut by 8 bases, the J end by 11 bases, with 16 bases between. The CDR3 consists of 11 residues. In nucleotides, the CDR3 is TGTGCCAGCGGCAAACCGGGCGCAAAGTACTTC. Protein: CASGKPGAKYF.

This rearrangement joins TRBV2 to TRBJ2-7, with 10 bases matching TRBD2. There are 18 residues in the CDR3. Looked up from germline, CDR1 is SNHLY and CDR2 is FYNNEI. V gave up 6 bases and J gave up 0 bases; unmatched junction bases: 14. The CDR3 DNA is TGTGCCAGCAGACCAGGCTCCGGGACTAGCGCCTACTCCTACGAGCAGTACTTC. It codes for CASRPGSGTSAYSYEQYF.

The table lists this clonotype with a few counts. The rearrangement uses TRBV5-6 and TRBJ2-7; 7 nucleotides align to TRBD1. Losses at the gene ends were 6 bases for V and 1 base for J; bases not matched to a gene: 4. The CDR3 extends over 13 amino acids. Germline CDR1 is SGHDT and CDR2 is YYEEEE. Written as DNA, the CDR3 is TGTGCCAGCACGACAGGGCTTTCCTACGAGCAGTACTTC. It codes for CASTTGLSYEQYF.

This clonotype was observed a handful of times. This rearrangement joins TRBV9 to TRBJ1-4, with a tentative D call TRBD1 (5 bases). Trimming cost V 4 bases and J 5 bases, with 18 bases left between them. Per the germline V gene, CDR1 is SGDLS and CDR2 is YYNGEE. The CDR3 runs to 16 residues. Here the CDR3 DNA reads TGTGCCAGCAGCTCCTCGGCTGGGGGACCCAATGAAAAACTGTTTTTT. Residues: CASSSSAGGPNEKLFF.

The genes are TRBV29-1 and TRBJ2-7; tentatively, D is TRBD2 (6 bases). The V gene's germline CDR1 is SQVTM and CDR2 ANQGSEA. The ends were cut back, 1 base at V and 7 bases at J, with 11 bases in the middle. This CDR3 comprises 12 residues. The CDR3 here is CSVEAGVGEQYF. Here the CDR3 DNA reads TGCAGCGTTGAAGCGGGGGTAGGGGAGCAGTACTTC.

The rearrangement links TRBV7-3 to TRBJ1-4; a weak D match, TRBD1 (6 bases). Trimming stripped 11 bases from V and 8 bases from J, with 24 bases between. The CDR3 contains 15 residues. CDR1 SGHTA and CDR2 FQGTGA come from the germline V gene. CDR3 sequence reads: CAGGPSRGLREKLFF. CDR3 sequence (DNA): TGTGCCGGGGGCCCAAGCCGGGGGCTGAGGGAAAAACTGTTTTTT.

Points on this clonotype: Germline is not matched at one junction end, which may reflect a read error. The chain uses TRBV6-5 and TRBJ1-4, with no clear D. CDR3 length: 12 residues. Per germline, CDR1 MNHEY and CDR2 SVGAGI. The CDR3 bases are TGTGCCAGCAGACGGATCAATGAAAATCTGTTTTTT. Protein sequence: CASRRINENLFF.

J is TRBJ2-7 and V is TRBV5-4; no clear D gene. Germline CDR1 reads SGHNT; CDR2 reads YYREEE (reference sequence). The CDR3 loop spans 14 amino acids. V shed 0 bases and J shed 3 bases, with 10 bases lying between them. CDR3: CASSLASSYYEQYF. The CDR3 coding sequence is TGTGCCAGCAGCTTGGCGTCGTCCTACTACGAGCAGTACTTC.

This clonotype appeared many times. The V call is TRBV7-2, the J call TRBJ1-1; D unclear. This CDR3 spans 15 amino acids. The ends were cut back, 5 bases at V and 2 bases at J, with 15 bases in the middle. Germline V gene sequence: CDR1 SGHTA, CDR2 FQGNSA. CDR3 in DNA: TGTGCCAGCAGCCTTCCCACATGGGTAAACACTGAAGCTTTCTTT. Protein product: CASSLPTWVNTEAFF.